This entry features one TCR beta chain sequence. What it binds is unknown. This record comes from a study of shared clonotypes between healthy human individuals. Looking at the study overall: Donor composition was a couple of women and a few men, aged 18 to 49.

Here immunoSEQ multiplex PCR was the method, and the copy in TCRdb shows in-frame clones only, minus some. The sample lists about 2.3 million clones, more than 80% occurring once. General study findings and limits: Naive subsets generally had larger estimated richness than memory subsets. Rarefaction curves obtained for sorted subsets showed sequencing incomplete despite large depth.

V dropped 4 bases and J dropped 5; count of bases not matched to a gene: 5. This CDR3 region has 15 residues. The V gene's germline CDR1 is SGHRS and CDR2 YFSETQ. This chain connects TRBV5-1 to TRBJ2-1; 11 bases match TRBD2. Sequencing used naive CD4+ T cells from PBMCs. Subset in this sample: CD45RA+ positively selected. The sequence came from a man younger than 35 in good health. Some clones in this sample may be carry-over from other donors' samples. The CDR3: CASSLSGREHNEQFF. The CDR3 DNA sequence: TGCGCCAGCAGCCTTAGCGGGAGGGAGCACAATGAGCAGTTCTTC.